Following are 10 T cell receptor beta chains from one sample sequenced in a study of T cells in Graves' hyperthyroidism and ophthalmopathy. Amplification yielded TCR beta CDR3 regions, with RNA transcripts as the source. Primed by the HTBI set, a first-round RT-PCR was run on the TCR CDR3. TCRdb reprocessed the multiplex PCR reads via MiXCR and lists one record per CDR3 protein. The sample has a few hundred thousand distinct CDR3 sequences; roughly 18% are singletons. Material for sequencing was blood. The receptors derive from a young woman with Graves' ophthalmopathy.

The table lists this clonotype with many counts. This chain connects TRBV3-1 to TRBJ1-2; D possibly corresponds to TRBD1 (5 bases). From germline, CDR1 is LGHDT and CDR2 YNNKEL (reference sequence). CDR3 size: 13 residues. The V and J ends lost 3 bases and 7 bases respectively, with 12 bases between them. CDR3 loop: CASSHIGTGGYTF. DNA of the CDR3: TGTGCCAGCAGCCACATAGGGACGGGTGGCTACACCTTC.

This clonotype was observed many times. J is TRBJ2-1 and V is TRBV3-1; D might be TRBD2 (6 bases). With 0 bases removed from V and 12 bases from J, the gap between germline ends came to 27 bases. This CDR3 contains 18 residues. Germline V gene data show CDR1 as LGHDT and CDR2 as YNNKEL (reference sequence). CDR3 loop: CASSQDRNGRRFYFWQFF. The CDR3 DNA sequence: TGTGCCAGCAGCCAAGATCGAAACGGGAGAAGGTTTTATTTCTGGCAGTTCTTC.

This clonotype has ten or more counts. In DNA form, the CDR3 reads TGTGCCAGCAGCGCACAGGGAGGCACTGAAGCTTTCTTT. Translating gives CASSAQGGTEAFF. The J gene is TRBJ1-1, the V gene TRBV6-1, with D maybe TRBD1 (6 bases). Germline CDR1 reads MNHNS; CDR2 reads SASEGT. The CDR3 length is 13 residues. With 6 bases removed from V and 4 bases from J, the gap between germline ends came to 12 bases.

This clonotype was seen only once. The junction does not match germline at one end; this may be a read error. The rearrangement uses TRBV20-1 and TRBJ2-1; weak D call: TRBD1 (8 bases). The CDR3 runs 13 residues. Germline CDR1 and CDR2: DFQATT and SNEGSKA (reference sequence). CDR3 in amino acids: CRASRQGRDEQFF. The CDR3 bases are TGCCGTGCTAGCCGACAGGGGAGGGATGAGCAGTTCTTC.

This clonotype was observed a handful of times. The chain uses TRBV5-4 and TRBJ2-7; D may match TRBD1 or TRBD2 (5 bases each). The CDR3 consists of 14 residues. V was cut by 4 bases and J by 3 bases, with 14 bases left in between. Germline V gene data show CDR1 as SGHNT and CDR2 as YYREEE (reference sequence). CDR3 sequence (DNA): TGTGCCAGCAGCCCGGAGCCGGGGCTCTACGAGCAGTACTTC. Amino acids: CASSPEPGLYEQYF. Full variable domain (rest looked up from reference TRBV5-4 and TRBJ2-7): ETGVTQSPTHLIKTRGQQVTLRCSSQSGHNTVSWYQQALGQGPQFIFQYYREEENGRGNFPPRFSGLQFPNYSSELNVNALELDDSALYLCASSPEPGLYEQYFGPGTRLTVT.

This clonotype was detected a few times. The chain uses TRBV3-1 and TRBJ1-6; no reliable D call. This CDR3 has 16 residues. Trimming removed 2 bases from V and 5 bases from J, with 13 bases in between. CDR1 is LGHDT and CDR2 is YNNKEL in the germline V gene (reference sequence). The CDR3 DNA follows: TGTGCCAGCAGCCAATCCTCAGGCTTTAATAATTCACCCCTCCACTTT. Its protein is CASSQSSGFNNSPLHF.

This clonotype was seen ten or more times. The chain couples TRBV5-1 to TRBJ1-5, with 7 bases matching TRBD1. The CDR3 runs 14 residues. The germline CDR1 and CDR2 sequences are SGHRS and YFSETQ. The V and J ends lost 5 bases and 2 bases, in that order; junction bases with no gene match: 4. CDR3 residues: CASRYGQGNQPQHF. CDR3 DNA sequence: TGCGCCAGCAGGTACGGACAGGGCAATCAGCCCCAGCATTTT.

As for this clonotype: One junction end disagrees with the germline gene, perhaps due to a read error. The genes are TRBV5-1 and TRBJ2-7; 8 positions agree with TRBD2. CDR1 SGHRS and CDR2 YFSETQ come from the germline V gene. The length of the CDR3 is 16 residues. Here the CDR3 reads CASSPIAGPSSYERYF. CDR3 nucleotide sequence: TGCGCCAGCAGCCCAATAGCGGGGCCGAGCTCCTACGAGCGGTACTTC.

This clonotype has a count of ten or more. This chain connects TRBV2 to TRBJ1-2; a weak D match, TRBD1 (6 bases). Trimming took 4 bases from V and 4 from J, leaving 16 bases between them. Germline CDR1 and CDR2: SNHLY and FYNNEI. The CDR3 extends over 15 amino acids. CDR3 residues: CASSGSVRGVYGYTF. CDR3 coding DNA: TGTGCCAGCAGTGGATCAGTCAGGGGAGTCTATGGCTACACCTTC.

Ten or more counts support this clonotype. The V call is TRBV11-2, the J call TRBJ2-5; D call uncertain. CDR3 length equals 13 residues. Germline CDR1 is SGHAT and CDR2 is FQNNGV. V lost 6 bases and J lost 0, with 8 bases in between. CDR3 in DNA: TGTGCCAGCAGGCCGCCGTACCAAGAGACCCAGTACTTC. Protein: CASRPPYQETQYF. The whole variable domain, filled in from reference TRBV11-2 and TRBJ2-5, reads EAGVAQSPRYKIIEKRQSVAFWCNPISGHATLYWYQQILGQGPKLLIQFQNNGVVDDSQLPKDRFSAERLKGVDSTLKIQPAKLEDSAVYLCASRPPYQETQYFGPGTRLLVL.